The sequence of this TCR beta chain was determined in a study of follicular helper T cells after annual influenza vaccination (dated by TCRdb to 2017 to 2019). With regard to the full study: After each seasonal influenza vaccination, blood was collected on days 0, 7 and 28. Samples from 2013-2014 were cryopreserved, whereas samples from about 2015 were processed immediately after collection. Multi-year samples were available from six subjects, with four subjects covering two vaccination seasons and two subjects covering three seasons. To study recall of cTfh clones, some subjects were followed across successive annual vaccinations spanning the 2013-2014, 2014-2015 and 2015-2016 seasons. One week after vaccination, a second recruited cohort of about eleven subjects (Table S1) displayed a similar ICOS+CD38+ cTfh response.

Overall results and qualifications from the work: ICOS+CD38+ cTfh clonality correlated with the frequency of that population, and its change correlated with the change in circulating plasmablast frequency. Successive annual vaccinations recalled a recurrent oligoclonal ICOS+CD38+ cTfh response that contained tetramer and AIM influenza-specific clonotypes. Rare clonotypes could not be sampled because productive TCRB sequences were recovered from only about 9-20% of the analyzed cells. Day 7 ICOS+CD38+ clones were most often found later in ICOS-CD38- cTfh, suggesting that subset may serve as a memory reservoir.

The CDR1 and CDR2 encoded by the germline V gene are SGDLS and YYNGEE. The junction shows trimming of 3 bases on V and 0 bases on J, plus 12 bases between the germline ends. Spanning cysteine to phenylalanine, the CDR3 consists of 15 amino acids. Only CDR3 DNA is held: 45 bases, read in frame from base 1. In the paper's terms, the time point label means: 2015-2016 season, 7 days after influenza vaccination. Adults were given seasonal inactivated influenza vaccine (Fluvarix), and sorted blood CD4 subsets were followed by TCRB sequencing before and after vaccination. To be eligible, subjects had to live in the community and must not have received influenza vaccine in the previous 6 months. Subjects were excluded for influenza vaccine contraindications, substance abuse, HIV/AIDS, active malignancy, immunomodulatory medication, or active illness such as respiratory infection. Between about 35 and 100 mL of blood was sampled per time point. Circulating Tfh were defined as non-naive CD4+CXCR5+PD-1+ cells and sorted into ICOS+CD38+ and ICOS-CD38- fractions. Either Ficoll-Paque PLUS or SepMate separation was used to isolate PBMC. Cell subsets were sorted from PBMC on a BD FACS Aria before DNA extraction.

A word on this clone: What this receptor recognizes is not known. Per-nucleotide qualities are absent, and no much larger clonotype sits a single base away.

Receptor libraries were prepared by the immunoSEQ multiplex PCR assay. Adaptive Biotechnologies handled the TCRB amplification, library preparation, sequencing and preliminary bioinformatics at Survey level resolution. TCRB sequencing used multiplex PCR amplification of genomic DNA from sorted cTfh populations. The study's processing was this. Clonality was computed in R as 1 minus normalized Shannon entropy; the Gini index was calculated with the R package ineq. Overlap score was defined as the summed counts of shared sequences divided by the total counts of all sequences in both compared samples. Significance of shared clonotypes was assessed by Fisher's exact test, with a theoretical repertoire of 10^7 TCRB sequences assumed. TCRdb stores this immuneACCESS table with in-frame sequences only. Part of the clones is absent; in the studies checked, under half of the shortfall reflects unresolved V genes, and no reason is known for the rest. The V and J calls and clone size come from that table; D and trimming were worked out from the DNA. This sample comprises about 6,800 clones, around nine tenths of them detected only once. The ten top clones hold approximately 0.7% of the sample.

The source was CXCR5+ CD38- circulating T follicular helper cells from blood, collected 7 days after influenza vaccination. The sample's cell subset or site, from its label and the paper: circulating Tfh, non-naive CD4+CXCR5+PD-1+ (ICOS+CD38+ or ICOS-CD38-). The V and J segments used are TRBV9 and TRBJ1-1; matching of 6 bases hints at TRBD1 as the D gene. This TCR was recovered from an adult who received the influenza vaccine. CDR3 region: CASSATTGLNTEAFF. Read as DNA, the sequence is TGTGCCAGCAGCGCCACGACAGGACTGAACACTGAAGCTTTCTTT.